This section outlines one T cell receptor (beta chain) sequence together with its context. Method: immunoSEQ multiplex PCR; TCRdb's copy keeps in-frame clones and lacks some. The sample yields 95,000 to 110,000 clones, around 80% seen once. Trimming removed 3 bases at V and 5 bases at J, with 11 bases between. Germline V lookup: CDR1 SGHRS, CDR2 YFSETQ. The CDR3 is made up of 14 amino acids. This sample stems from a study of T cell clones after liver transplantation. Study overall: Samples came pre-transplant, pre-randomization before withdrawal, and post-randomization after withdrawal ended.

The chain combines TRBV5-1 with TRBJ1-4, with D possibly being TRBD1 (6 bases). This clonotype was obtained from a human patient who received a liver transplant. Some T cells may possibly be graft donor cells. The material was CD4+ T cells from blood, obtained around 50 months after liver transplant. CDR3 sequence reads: CASSSPGVNEKLFF. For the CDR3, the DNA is TGCGCCAGCAGCTCCCCAGGGGTGAATGAAAAACTGTTTTTT.